Each of the 5 T cell receptor beta chains below was sequenced from the same sample in a study of blood T cell repertoires in COVID-19. The repertoire was sequenced with immunoSEQ multiplex PCR; TCRdb's copy has only in-frame clones and lacks some. Of under 150,000 clones listed, approximately 86% are singletons. Sequences were obtained from PBMCs or T cells enriched from blood (not recorded which). The receptor set was obtained from a woman aged 40-49 years who had recovered from COVID-19.

V and J are TRBV5-1 and TRBJ1-5; D may be TRBD1 (6 bases). Germline lookup yields CDR1 SGHRS and CDR2 YFSETQ. Trimming pared 6 bases from V and 7 bases from J, leaving 20 bases between. The CDR3 is 15 amino acids. The CDR3 nucleotides are TGCGCCAGCATTACACCCCTGGGGGCTCGCCAGCCCCAGCATTTT. Translating gives CASITPLGARQPQHF.

V is TRBV9 and J is TRBJ1-1; D gene ambiguous. The ends were cut back, 0 bases at V and 5 bases at J, with 8 bases in the middle. Germline CDR1 SGDLS, CDR2 YYNGEE. This CDR3 region has 13 residues. The CDR3 is CASSVGAWTEAFF. CDR3 nucleotide sequence: TGTGCCAGCAGCGTAGGTGCGTGGACTGAAGCTTTCTTT.

The chain employs TRBV2 and TRBJ2-7, with 9 positions matching TRBD1. With V trimmed by 3 bases and J by 5 bases, 5 bases remained unmatched. The CDR3 is 14 amino acids. CDR1 is SNHLY, CDR2 FYNNEI, per germline. The CDR3 sequence: CASSDRDRVNEQYF. Written as DNA, the CDR3 is TGTGCCAGCAGTGATAGGGACAGGGTCAACGAGCAGTACTTC. The variable domain in full, completed from reference TRBV2 and TRBJ2-7, reads EPEVTQTPSHQVTQMGQEVILRCVPISNHLYFYWYRQILGQKVEFLVSFYNNEISEKSEIFDDQFSVERPDGSNFTLKIRSTKLEDSAMYFCASSDRDRVNEQYFGPGTRLTVT.

This sequence joins TRBV4-2 and TRBJ2-7; 7 positions agree with TRBD2. The V and J ends lost 4 bases and 3 bases, in that order; junction bases with no gene match: 6. Germline V gene sequence: CDR1 LGHNA, CDR2 YNFKEQ. This CDR3 has 14 residues. CDR3 nucleotide sequence: TGTGCCAGCAGCCCTAGCGGCGATAACTACGAGCAGTACTTC. Translation: CASSPSGDNYEQYF.

This clone was detected only a few times. The chain joins TRBV19 to TRBJ1-1, with D possibly matching TRBD1 (5 bases). The CDR3 is 13 amino acids. CDR1 and CDR2 from the germline V gene are LNHDA and SQIVND (reference sequence). The V end lost 4 bases, the J end lost 1 base, and 7 bases lay between the germline ends. CDR3 sequence (DNA): TGTGCCAGTAGTAAGACAGCGAACACTGAAGCTTTCTTT. This sequence encodes CASSKTANTEAFF.